This T cell receptor beta chain comes out of a study of T-cell memory formation after mild COVID-19. Libraries for TCRalpha and TCRbeta carried sample barcodes and unique molecular identifiers via 5'RACE. MiXCR was run by TCRdb on the 5' RACE reads, yielding one entry per CDR3 protein. The sample has around 300,000 distinct CDR3 sequences, roughly an eighth seen once. J lost 5 bases, V lost 8 bases, and 6 bases had no gene match. CDR3 size: 13 residues. Germline V CDR1 and CDR2: MNHEY, SVGEGT. Study-wide results and caveats: SARS-CoV-2 specificity was not confirmed for second-wave clones peaking on day 37. Pre-infection memory carried some responding clones, suggesting that cross-reactive memory joined. Among CD4+ contracting clones, most were CM and EM, and CD8+ ones EMRA.

On this clonotype: Its antigen remains unknown.

Sequenced sample: PBMCs or a T cell subset sorted from them (not recorded which). The chain combines TRBV6-2 or TRBV6-3 with TRBJ2-7; 10 positions match TRBD2. This TCR was sampled from a man aged 18-30 years who had mild COVID-19 (a few samples of this study predate the infection). Cell type and time point are not known. The CDR3 nucleotides are TGTGCCAGCGGTTCTAGCGGGGGAGACGAGCAGTACTTC. This sequence encodes CASGSSGGDEQYF.